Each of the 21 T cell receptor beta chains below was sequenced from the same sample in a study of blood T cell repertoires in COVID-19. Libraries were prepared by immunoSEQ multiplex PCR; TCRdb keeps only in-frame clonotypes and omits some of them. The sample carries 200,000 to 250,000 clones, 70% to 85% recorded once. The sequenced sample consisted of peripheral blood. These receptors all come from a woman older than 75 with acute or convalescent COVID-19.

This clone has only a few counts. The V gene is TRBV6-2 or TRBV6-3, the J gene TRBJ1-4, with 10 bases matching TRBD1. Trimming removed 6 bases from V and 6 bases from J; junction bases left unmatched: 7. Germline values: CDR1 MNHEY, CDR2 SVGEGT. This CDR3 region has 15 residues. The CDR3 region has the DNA TGTGCCAGCAGCCCACCCGGGACAGGGGATGAAAAACTGTTTTTT. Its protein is CASSPPGTGDEKLFF.

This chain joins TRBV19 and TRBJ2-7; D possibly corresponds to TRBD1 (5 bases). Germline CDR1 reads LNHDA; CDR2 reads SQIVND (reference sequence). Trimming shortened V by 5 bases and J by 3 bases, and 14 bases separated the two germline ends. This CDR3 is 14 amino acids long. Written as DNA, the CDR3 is TGTGCCAGTAGTTCTCCAGGGCTTTTCTACGAGCAGTACTTC. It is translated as CASSSPGLFYEQYF.

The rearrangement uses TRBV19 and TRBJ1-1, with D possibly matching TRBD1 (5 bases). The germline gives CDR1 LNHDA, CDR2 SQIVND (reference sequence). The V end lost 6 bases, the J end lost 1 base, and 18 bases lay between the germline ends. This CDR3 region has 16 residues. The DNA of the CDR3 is TGTGCCAGTAGGCGGGACCCCTGGCGAGGGAACACTGAAGCTTTCTTT. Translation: CASRRDPWRGNTEAFF.

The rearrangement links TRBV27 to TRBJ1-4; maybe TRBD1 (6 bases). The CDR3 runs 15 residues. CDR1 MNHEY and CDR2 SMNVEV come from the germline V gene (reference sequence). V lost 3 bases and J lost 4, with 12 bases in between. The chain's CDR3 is CASSLRGSFNEKLFF. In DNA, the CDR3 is TGTGCCAGCAGTTTGAGGGGGAGCTTTAATGAAAAACTGTTTTTT.

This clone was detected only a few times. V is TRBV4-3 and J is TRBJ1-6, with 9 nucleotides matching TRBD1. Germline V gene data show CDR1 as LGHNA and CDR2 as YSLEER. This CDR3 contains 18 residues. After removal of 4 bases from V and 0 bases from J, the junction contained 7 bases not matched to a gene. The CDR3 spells CASSLTGTGSSYNSPLHF. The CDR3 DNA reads TGCGCCAGCAGCCTCACCGGGACAGGGAGCTCCTATAATTCACCCCTCCACTTT.

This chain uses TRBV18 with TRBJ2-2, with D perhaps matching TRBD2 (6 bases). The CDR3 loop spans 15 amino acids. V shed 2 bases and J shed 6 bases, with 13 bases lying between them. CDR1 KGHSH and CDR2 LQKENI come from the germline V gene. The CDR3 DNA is TGTGCCAGCTCACCAACACGCGGGAATCCCGGGGAGCTGTTTTTT. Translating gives CASSPTRGNPGELFF.

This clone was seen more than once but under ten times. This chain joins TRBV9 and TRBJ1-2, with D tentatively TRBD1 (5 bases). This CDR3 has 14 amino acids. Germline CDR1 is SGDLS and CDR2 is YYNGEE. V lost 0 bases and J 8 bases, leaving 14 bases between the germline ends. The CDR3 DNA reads TGTGCCAGCAGCGTAGCACCAGGGTATGACGGCTACACCTTC. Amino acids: CASSVAPGYDGYTF.

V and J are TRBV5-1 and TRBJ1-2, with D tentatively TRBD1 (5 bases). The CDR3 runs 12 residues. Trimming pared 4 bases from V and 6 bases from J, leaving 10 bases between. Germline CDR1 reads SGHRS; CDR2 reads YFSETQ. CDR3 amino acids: CASSKTVDGYTF. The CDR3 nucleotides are TGCGCCAGCAGCAAGACAGTCGATGGCTACACCTTC.

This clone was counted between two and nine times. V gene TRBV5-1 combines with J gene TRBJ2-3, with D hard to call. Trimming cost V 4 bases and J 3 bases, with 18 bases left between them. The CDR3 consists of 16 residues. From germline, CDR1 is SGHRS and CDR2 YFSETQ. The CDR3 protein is CASSQTYESRTDTQYF. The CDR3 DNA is TGCGCCAGCAGCCAAACCTACGAGTCTAGAACAGATACGCAGTATTTT. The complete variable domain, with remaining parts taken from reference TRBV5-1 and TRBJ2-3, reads KAGVTQTPRYLIKTRGQQVTLSCSPISGHRSVSWYQQTPGQGLQFLFEYFSETQRNKGNFPGRFSGRQFSNSRSEMNVSTLELGDSALYLCASSQTYESRTDTQYFGPGTRLTVL.

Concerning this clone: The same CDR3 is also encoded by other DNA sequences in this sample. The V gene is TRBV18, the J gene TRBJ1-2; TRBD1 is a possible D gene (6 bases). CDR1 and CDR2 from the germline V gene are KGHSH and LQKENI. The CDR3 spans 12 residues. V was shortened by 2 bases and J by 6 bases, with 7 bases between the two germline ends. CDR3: CASSPGQHGYTF. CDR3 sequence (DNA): TGTGCCAGCTCACCAGGACAGCATGGCTACACCTTC.

CDR3 residues: CASSRGGNSYGYTF. In nucleotides, the CDR3 is TGTGCCAGCAGTAGAGGGGGAAACAGCTATGGCTACACCTTC. The rearrangement uses TRBV28 and TRBJ1-2, with a tentative D call TRBD1 (6 bases). This CDR3 is 14 amino acids long. The V end was cut by 5 bases, the J end by 4 bases, with 14 bases between. Germline CDR1 and CDR2: MDHEN and SYDVKM.

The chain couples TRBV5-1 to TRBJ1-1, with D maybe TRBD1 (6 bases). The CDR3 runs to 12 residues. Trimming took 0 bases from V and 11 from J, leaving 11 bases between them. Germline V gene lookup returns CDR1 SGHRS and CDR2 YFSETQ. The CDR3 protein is CASSLGQAKAFF. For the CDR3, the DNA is TGCGCCAGCAGCTTGGGACAGGCTAAGGCTTTCTTT.

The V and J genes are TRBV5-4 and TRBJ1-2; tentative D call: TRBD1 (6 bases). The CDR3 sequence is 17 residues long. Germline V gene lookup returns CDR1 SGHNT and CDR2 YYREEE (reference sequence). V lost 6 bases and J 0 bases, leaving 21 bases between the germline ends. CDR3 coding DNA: TGTGCCAGCACCGACGGAGGGGGGGGGACGCCTAACTATGGCTACACCTTC. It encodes CASTDGGGGTPNYGYTF.

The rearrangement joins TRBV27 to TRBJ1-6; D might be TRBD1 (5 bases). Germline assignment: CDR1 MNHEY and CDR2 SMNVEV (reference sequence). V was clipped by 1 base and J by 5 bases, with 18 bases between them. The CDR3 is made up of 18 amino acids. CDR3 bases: TGTGCCAGCAGTTTATTTGGCCCAGGGAGGGCAAATAATTCACCCCTCCACTTT. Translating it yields CASSLFGPGRANNSPLHF.

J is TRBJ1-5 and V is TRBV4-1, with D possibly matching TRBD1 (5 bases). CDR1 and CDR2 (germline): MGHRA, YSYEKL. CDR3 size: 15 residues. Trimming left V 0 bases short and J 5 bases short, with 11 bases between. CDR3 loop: CASSQDLWGDQPQHF. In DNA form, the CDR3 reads TGCGCCAGCAGCCAAGATCTTTGGGGGGATCAGCCCCAGCATTTT.

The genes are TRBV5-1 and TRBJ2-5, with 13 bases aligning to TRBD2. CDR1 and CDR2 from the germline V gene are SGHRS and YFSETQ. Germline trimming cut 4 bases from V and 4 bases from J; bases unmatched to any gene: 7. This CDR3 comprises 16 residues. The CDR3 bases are TGCGCCAGCAGCATCTCACTAGCGGGGGGGCGAGAGACCCAGTACTTC. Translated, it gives CASSISLAGGRETQYF. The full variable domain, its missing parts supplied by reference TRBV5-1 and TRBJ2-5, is KAGVTQTPRYLIKTRGQQVTLSCSPISGHRSVSWYQQTPGQGLQFLFEYFSETQRNKGNFPGRFSGRQFSNSRSEMNVSTLELGDSALYLCASSISLAGGRETQYFGPGTRLLVL.

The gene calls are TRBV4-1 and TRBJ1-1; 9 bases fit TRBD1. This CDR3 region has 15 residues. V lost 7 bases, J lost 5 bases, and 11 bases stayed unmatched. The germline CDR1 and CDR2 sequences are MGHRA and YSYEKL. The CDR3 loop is CASTRDETGGTEAFF. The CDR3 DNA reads TGCGCCAGCACCCGAGATGAGACAGGGGGAACTGAAGCTTTCTTT.

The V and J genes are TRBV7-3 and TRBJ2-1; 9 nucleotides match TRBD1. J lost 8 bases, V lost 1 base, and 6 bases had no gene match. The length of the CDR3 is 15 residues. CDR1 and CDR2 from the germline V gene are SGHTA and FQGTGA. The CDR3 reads CASSLRSTGGDEQFF. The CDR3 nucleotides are TGTGCCAGCAGCTTAAGGTCGACAGGGGGAGATGAGCAGTTCTTC.

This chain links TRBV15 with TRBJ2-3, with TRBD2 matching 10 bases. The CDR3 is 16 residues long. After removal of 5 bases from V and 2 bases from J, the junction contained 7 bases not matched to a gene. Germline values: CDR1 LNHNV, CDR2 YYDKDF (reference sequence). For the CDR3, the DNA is TGTGCCACCAGCTCTTCTAGCGGGGGACTCACAGATACGCAGTATTTT. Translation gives CATSSSSGGLTDTQYF. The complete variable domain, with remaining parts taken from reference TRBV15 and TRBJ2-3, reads DAMVIQNPRYQVTQFGKPVTLSCSQTLNHNVMYWYQQKSSQAPKLLFHYYDKDFNNEADTPDNFQSRRPNTSFCFLDIRSPGLGDTAMYLCATSSSSGGLTDTQYFGPGTRLTVL.

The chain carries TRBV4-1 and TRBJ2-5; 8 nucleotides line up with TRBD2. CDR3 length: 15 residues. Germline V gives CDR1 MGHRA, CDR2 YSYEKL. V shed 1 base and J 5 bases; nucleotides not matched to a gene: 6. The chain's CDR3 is CASSQAGTRKETQYF. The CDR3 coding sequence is TGCGCCAGCAGCCAAGCCGGGACTAGGAAGGAGACCCAGTACTTC.

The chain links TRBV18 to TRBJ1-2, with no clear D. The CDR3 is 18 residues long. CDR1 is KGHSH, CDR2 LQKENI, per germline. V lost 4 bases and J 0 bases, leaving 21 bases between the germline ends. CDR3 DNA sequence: TGTGCCAGCTCACTACCCGGACTGACGGCTGGGACTAACTATGGCTACACCTTC. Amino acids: CASSLPGLTAGTNYGYTF.